Shown below are 22 T cell receptor beta chains from a single sample sequenced in a study of blood T cell repertoires in COVID-19. The table came from immunoSEQ multiplex PCR; TCRdb's copy has only in-frame clones and leaves some out. The sample lists almost 55,000 clones, roughly 80% occurring once. The specimen sequenced was peripheral blood. The origin of the receptors is a human donor in a cohort sampled during active COVID-19.

CDR3 DNA sequence: TGTGCCAGCTCACAGGGGGCGGACGAGCAGTACTTC. This codes for CASSQGADEQYF. The genes are TRBV18 and TRBJ2-7, with TRBD1 matching over 7 bases. The CDR3 covers 12 residues. The germline gives CDR1 KGHSH, CDR2 LQKENI. V lost 4 bases, J lost 5 bases, and 2 bases stayed unmatched.

The V and J genes are TRBV21-1 and TRBJ2-5; TRBD2 is the table's D call, not checked against the DNA. TRBV21-1 is annotated as a pseudogene. The CDR3 is 14 residues long. The CDR3 here is CASSKRGLQETQYF. CDR3 in DNA: TGTGCCAGCAGCAAAAGGGGACTACAAGAGACCCAGTACTTC.

This chain joins TRBV6-5 and TRBJ1-1; D is perhaps TRBD1 (6 bases). Trimming stripped 7 bases from V and 6 bases from J, with 18 bases between. From germline, CDR1 is MNHEY and CDR2 SVGAGI. CDR3 length: 14 amino acids. This chain's CDR3 is CASTAGGAGAEAFF. DNA for the CDR3: TGTGCCAGCACAGCGGGGGGCGCGGGGGCTGAAGCTTTCTTT.

V and J are TRBV23-1 and TRBJ2-7; D uncertain. TRBV23-1 is flagged as an ORF with uncertain function. The ends were cut back, 2 bases at V and 0 bases at J, with 17 bases in the middle. The length of the CDR3 is 17 residues. The CDR3 is CASSQVGTFRSSYEQYF. CDR3 coding DNA: TGCGCCAGCAGTCAAGTCGGTACTTTCCGGAGCTCCTACGAGCAGTACTTC.

This chain links TRBV14 with TRBJ1-3; a possible D gene is TRBD1 (5 bases). Germline V lookup: CDR1 SGHDN, CDR2 FVKESK. The CDR3 totals 15 residues. The V and J ends lost 3 bases and 4 bases respectively, with 13 bases between them. The CDR3 sequence: CASSHRVLSGNTIYF. The CDR3 DNA reads as TGTGCCAGCAGCCACAGGGTCCTCTCGGGAAACACCATATATTTT.

This sequence joins TRBV7-2 and TRBJ2-7; 9 nucleotides match TRBD2. The CDR3 sequence is 16 residues long. Germline V CDR1 and CDR2: SGHTA, FQGNSA. Trimming cost V 0 bases and J 3 bases; bases outside gene matches: 6. The CDR3 sequence is CASSLAASGVDYEQYF. The CDR3 DNA follows: TGTGCCAGCAGCTTAGCAGCTAGCGGGGTTGACTACGAGCAGTACTTC.

V and J are TRBV7-2 and TRBJ2-5; 10 positions match TRBD1. The CDR3 is 14 residues long. V shed 5 bases, J shed 5 bases, and the junction held 5 bases outside the gene matches. Germline lookup yields CDR1 SGHTA and CDR2 FQGNSA. The chain's CDR3 is CASSRTGGKETQYF. CDR3 bases: TGTGCCAGCAGCCGGACAGGGGGAAAGGAGACCCAGTACTTC.

V gene TRBV7-6 combines with J gene TRBJ2-2; 7 bases line up with TRBD1. V lost 5 bases to trimming and J lost 3 bases; unmatched junction nucleotides: 9. The CDR3 length is 16 residues. Germline values: CDR1 SGHVS, CDR2 FNYEAQ. The CDR3 loop reads CASSQRQGGDTGELFF. The CDR3 DNA sequence: TGTGCCAGCAGCCAGAGACAGGGCGGCGACACCGGGGAGCTGTTTTTT.

This clone was seen a handful of times. V and J are TRBV7-3 and TRBJ2-5; 9 bases align to TRBD2. The CDR3 extends over 16 amino acids. Unmatched junction bases numbered 9, after V lost 2 bases and J lost 5 bases. Germline CDR1 and CDR2: SGHTA and FQGTGA. The DNA of the CDR3 is TGTGCCAGCAGCTTACTTGGCGGGGGGGCCGGTGAGACCCAGTACTTC. Protein: CASSLLGGGAGETQYF.

The chain links TRBV18 to TRBJ1-6; D is unclear. There are 14 residues in the CDR3. Germline V CDR1 and CDR2: KGHSH, LQKENI. Trimming pared 3 bases from V and 6 bases from J, leaving 9 bases between. The CDR3 sequence is CASSPSSGNSPLHF. In DNA form, the CDR3 reads TGTGCCAGCTCACCTAGTAGTGGTAATTCACCCCTCCACTTT. Together with reference TRBV18 and TRBJ1-6, the CDR3 gives the full variable domain: NAGVMQNPRHLVRRRGQEARLRCSPMKGHSHVYWYRQLPEEGLKFMVYLQKENIIDESGMPKERFSAEFPKEGPSILRIQQVVRGDSAAYFCASSPSSGNSPLHFGNGTRLTVT.

This clone showed up just once. J is TRBJ2-5 and V is TRBV27, with TRBD1 matching over 8 bases. Germline V CDR1 and CDR2: MNHEY, SMNVEV (reference sequence). Trimming took 6 bases from V and 5 from J; bases not matched to a gene: 5. There are 13 residues in the CDR3. The CDR3: CASRQGARETQYF. CDR3 nucleotide sequence: TGTGCCAGCAGGCAGGGGGCCCGGGAGACCCAGTACTTC.

This clone occurred once. This chain links TRBV6-2 or TRBV6-3 with TRBJ2-7, with TRBD1 as a possible D gene (6 bases). The CDR3 is 14 amino acids. Per the germline V gene, CDR1 is MNHEY and CDR2 is SVGEGT. Trimming left V 0 bases short and J 8 bases short, with 14 bases between. CDR3 nucleotide sequence: TGTGCCAGCAGTTACTCGAATGAACAGGGTAAGCAGTACTTC. It encodes CASSYSNEQGKQYF.

This clone was seen more than once but under ten times. V and J are TRBV7-2 and TRBJ2-7; the D is unclear. Trimming took off 1 base at V and 6 bases at J, with 13 bases between the two ends. CDR1 and CDR2 from the germline V gene are SGHTA and FQGNSA. The CDR3 covers 14 residues. The CDR3 region has the DNA TGTGCCAGCAGCTTAGAACTCCCCTCGCGCGAGCAGTACTTC. Its protein product is CASSLELPSREQYF. The complete variable domain, with remaining parts taken from reference TRBV7-2 and TRBJ2-7, reads GAGVSQSPSNKVTEKGKDVELRCDPISGHTALYWYRQSLGQGLEFLIYFQGNSAPDKSGLPSDRFSAERTGGSVSTLTIQRTQQEDSAVYLCASSLELPSREQYFGPGTRLTVT.

The chain uses TRBV7-2 and TRBJ2-7, with TRBD2 matching over 11 bases. This CDR3 is built from 14 residues. V lost 2 bases, J lost 4 bases, and 1 base stayed unmatched. The germline V gene has CDR1 SGHTA and CDR2 FQGNSA. CDR3 region: CASSLTSGGYEQYF. The CDR3 DNA sequence: TGTGCCAGCAGCTTAACTAGCGGGGGTTACGAGCAGTACTTC.

The chain joins TRBV6-6 to TRBJ1-2, with D perhaps matching TRBD1 (5 bases). The germline V gene encodes CDR1 MNHNY and CDR2 SVGAGI (reference sequence). V lost 0 bases to trimming and J lost 8 bases, with 19 bases between them. The CDR3 is 16 amino acids. The CDR3 DNA reads TGTGCCAGCAGTTACTCGATAGGGGAAGGGGTCGGAGGCTACACCTTC. Protein sequence: CASSYSIGEGVGGYTF.

This chain joins TRBV7-8 and TRBJ1-2, with D uncertain. V was trimmed by 5 bases and J by 4 bases, leaving 8 bases between them. The CDR3 is made up of 12 amino acids. Germline V CDR1 and CDR2: SGHVS, FQNEAQ. As DNA, the CDR3 is TGTGCCAGCAGCCTCAACACCTATGGCTACACCTTC. Translated, it gives CASSLNTYGYTF.

The chain uses TRBV6-2 or TRBV6-3 and TRBJ2-3; 8 nucleotides align to TRBD2. V shed 5 bases, J shed 0 bases, and the junction held 4 bases outside the gene matches. The length of the CDR3 is 15 residues. CDR1 and CDR2 (germline): MNHEY, SVGEGT. The CDR3 sequence: CASSRGGLSTDTQYF. For the CDR3, the DNA is TGTGCCAGCAGTCGGGGGGGACTGAGCACAGATACGCAGTATTTT.

V usage is TRBV4-2 and J usage is TRBJ2-5; 10 bases align to TRBD2. The germline CDR1 and CDR2 sequences are LGHNA and YNFKEQ. Trimming at V came to 4 bases and at J to 5 bases, leaving 19 bases not matched to a gene. The CDR3 has 19 residues. CDR3 sequence (DNA): TGTGCCAGCAGCCCTGGAGTAGCGGGGGGCACAACCCAGGGGGAGACCCAGTACTTC. It is translated as CASSPGVAGGTTQGETQYF.

The chain joins TRBV9 to TRBJ2-7; TRBD1 agrees at 8 bases. V lost 4 bases, J lost 2 bases, and 8 bases stayed unmatched. The CDR3 extends over 15 amino acids. Germline V lookup: CDR1 SGDLS, CDR2 YYNGEE. CDR3 in amino acids: CASSPSGTGAYEQYF. The DNA of the CDR3 is TGTGCCAGCAGCCCTTCCGGGACAGGCGCCTACGAGCAGTACTTC.

The chain combines TRBV6-1 with TRBJ2-7; 13 bases are shared with TRBD2. Germline assignment: CDR1 MNHNS and CDR2 SASEGT. The CDR3 is made up of 19 amino acids. V was pared by 4 bases and J by 3 bases, with 15 bases of the junction left unmatched. CDR3 in amino acids: CASSGGLAGALRSNYEQYF. In nucleotides, the CDR3 is TGTGCCAGCAGTGGCGGACTAGCGGGGGCCCTACGATCCAACTACGAGCAGTACTTC.

J is TRBJ2-1 and V is TRBV7-9; TRBD2 is a possible D gene (6 bases). This CDR3 comprises 12 residues. CDR1 is SEHNR, CDR2 FQNEAQ, per germline (reference sequence). V was pared by 7 bases and J by 8 bases, with 12 bases between. The CDR3, as DNA: TGTGCCAGCACCACAGCGGGCGATGAGCAGTTCTTC. Its translation is CASTTAGDEQFF. Based on the CDR3 plus reference TRBV7-9 and TRBJ2-1, the full variable domain is DTGVSQNPRHKITKRGQNVTFRCDPISEHNRLYWYRQTLGQGPEFLTYFQNEAQLEKSRLLSDRFSAERPKGSFSTLEIQRTEQGDSAMYLCASTTAGDEQFFGPGTRLTVL.

This chain links TRBV10-1 with TRBJ1-5; 11 nucleotides agree with TRBD1. Germline CDR1 reads WNHNN; CDR2 reads SYGVQD (reference sequence). This CDR3 region has 19 residues. The V and J ends lost 1 base and 2 bases, in that order; junction bases with no gene match: 10. This chain's CDR3 is CASSEFGDRGDWGNQPQHF. CDR3 sequence (DNA): TGCGCCAGCAGTGAGTTTGGGGACAGGGGGGATTGGGGCAATCAGCCCCAGCATTTT.